This paragraph reports one TCR beta chain. This specimen comes from a study of blood T cell repertoires in COVID-19. Across the study: Acute-phase and convalescent COVID-19 samples originated in the United States, Italy and Spain.

In the authors' methods: Amplified reference gene primers provided the basis for estimating nucleated cell counts. Libraries were prepared by immunoSEQ multiplex PCR; TCRdb keeps only in-frame clonotypes and omits some of them. For V, J and clone size, that table is used; D and trimming come from the DNA. The table has roughly 250,000 clones, around nine tenths seen once. CDR1 and CDR2 from the germline V gene are MNHEY and SMNVEV (reference sequence). There are 15 residues in the CDR3. Deletions cut 3 bases from V and 4 bases from J, with 13 bases between. This chain links TRBV27 with TRBJ1-5; D might be TRBD1 (5 bases). Sequenced input: PBMCs or T cells enriched from blood (not recorded which). The TCR sequence derives from a woman aged 45-59 years who had recovered from COVID-19. CDR3 coding DNA: TGTGCCAGCAGTTTCTCAGGGCTTACTAATCAGCCCCAGCATTTT. Translation: CASSFSGLTNQPQHF.